This TCR beta chain emerged from a study of OX40 agonist ivuxolimab in advanced cancers. The study's findings and limits: There were, on average, more expanded clones in CD8+ T cells than in CD4+. CD4+ and CD8+ T cells in blood underwent clonal expansion by week 6 at 0.1 to 3.0 mg/kg.

The assay was immunoSEQ multiplex PCR, and TCRdb's table has in-frame clones only and misses some. The repertoire holds 50,000 to 75,000 clones, with 80% to 90% as singletons. Autoimmune disease history or systemic immunosuppression led to patients being barred. Turning to this clone: What it binds is not known.

There are 14 residues in the CDR3. In germline, CDR1 is SNHLY, CDR2 FYNNEI. V was pared by 8 bases and J by 2 bases, with 7 bases of the junction left unmatched. This sequence originates from an adult with an advanced solid tumor such as melanoma, head and neck, liver or kidney cancer. The V call is TRBV2, the J call TRBJ2-3; 7 bases match TRBD2. Source: CD4+ or CD8+ T cells sorted from blood, taken in a trial of the OX40 agonist ivuxolimab. CDR3 nucleotides: TGTGCCAGCGCGGGGGAAGGGAACACAGATACGCAGTATTTT. Translated: CASAGEGNTDTQYF.